Below are 30 T cell receptor beta chains sequenced from a single sample in a study of lymphopenia after photon versus proton radiotherapy. TCRdb's copy holds only in-frame clones and misses some; the assay was immunoSEQ multiplex PCR. The data hold more than 80,000 clones, with around four fifths observed a single time. The sample here was peripheral blood, taken from a patient treated with proton-based radiotherapy. These receptors came from a man in his sixties with pancreatic cancer.

The chain joins TRBV9 to TRBJ2-1; TRBD1 matches 9 bases. In germline, CDR1 is SGDLS, CDR2 YYNGEE. V was pared by 3 bases and J by 4 bases, with 5 bases of the junction left unmatched. CDR3 size: 15 residues. The CDR3 DNA is TGTGCCAGCAGCGAGGGACAGGGTATTTACAATGAGCAGTTCTTC. Residues: CASSEGQGIYNEQFF.

The chain links TRBV19 to TRBJ2-2; 11 bases are a match to TRBD1. Germline V CDR1 and CDR2: LNHDA, SQIVND (reference sequence). CDR3 size: 16 residues. V was pared by 7 bases and J by 6 bases, with 10 bases of the junction left unmatched. The CDR3: CASTLAGTGGAGELFF. CDR3 bases: TGTGCCAGTACCCTCGCCGGGACAGGGGGTGCCGGGGAGCTGTTTTTT.

This chain uses TRBV4-1 with TRBJ1-4; D uncertain. The germline V gene encodes CDR1 MGHRA and CDR2 YSYEKL. Deletions cut 0 bases from V and 0 bases from J, with 20 bases between. The CDR3 is 20 amino acids. The CDR3 DNA follows: TGCGCCAGCAGCCAAGATCTGGGCAGCCTAAGTAGTACAACTAATGAAAAACTGTTTTTT. Its translation is CASSQDLGSLSSTTNEKLFF.

The chain recombines TRBV29-1 with TRBJ2-5, with 7 positions matching TRBD2. From germline, CDR1 is SQVTM and CDR2 ANQGSEA. The length of the CDR3 is 11 residues. V was pared by 6 bases and J by 4 bases, with 2 bases of the junction left unmatched. The CDR3 here is CSVGGGETQYF. The CDR3 DNA reads TGCAGCGTGGGCGGGGGAGAGACCCAGTACTTC. Full variable domain (remainder filled in from reference TRBV29-1 and TRBJ2-5): SAVISQKPSRDICQRGTSLTIQCQVDSQVTMMFWYRQQPGQSLTLIATANQGSEATYESGFVIDKFPISRPNLTFSTLTVSNMSPEDSSIYLCSVGGGETQYFGPGTRLLVL.

The rearrangement uses TRBV6-6 and TRBJ1-1, with 9 bases lining up with TRBD1. Looked up from germline, CDR1 is MNHNY and CDR2 is SVGAGI (reference sequence). V dropped 6 bases and J dropped 1; count of bases not matched to a gene: 9. The length of the CDR3 is 16 residues. The CDR3 reads CASSHDRGLGNTEAFF. The CDR3 bases are TGTGCCAGCAGCCACGACAGGGGGTTGGGGAACACTGAAGCTTTCTTT.

This clone came up a few times. The rearrangement joins TRBV9 to TRBJ1-1; the D gene is possibly TRBD1 (5 bases). Germline CDR1 reads SGDLS; CDR2 reads YYNGEE. V was clipped by 0 bases and J by 0 bases, with 9 bases between them. This CDR3 is built from 15 residues. The CDR3 nucleotides read TGTGCCAGCAGCGTAGTCTCAGGGTTGAACACTGAAGCTTTCTTT. Translated: CASSVVSGLNTEAFF.

The V gene is TRBV2, the J gene TRBJ2-7; no clear D gene. CDR1 is SNHLY and CDR2 is FYNNEI in the germline V gene. The CDR3 covers 15 residues. V lost 8 bases and J lost 3, with 20 bases in between. The CDR3 region is CASVEKGTVRYEQYF. As DNA, the CDR3 is TGTGCCAGCGTGGAGAAGGGAACGGTCCGCTACGAGCAGTACTTC. The whole variable domain, filled in from reference TRBV2 and TRBJ2-7, reads EPEVTQTPSHQVTQMGQEVILRCVPISNHLYFYWYRQILGQKVEFLVSFYNNEISEKSEIFDDQFSVERPDGSNFTLKIRSTKLEDSAMYFCASVEKGTVRYEQYFGPGTRLTVT.

V is TRBV18 and J is TRBJ1-5; D call uncertain. Germline CDR1 reads KGHSH; CDR2 reads LQKENI. This CDR3 has 13 amino acids. Trimming took 5 bases from V and 4 from J, leaving 9 bases between them. The CDR3 DNA is TGTGCCAGCTCATCGGCGGGGAATCAGCCCCAGCATTTT. Translated: CASSSAGNQPQHF.

This sequence joins TRBV2 and TRBJ2-5, with D hard to call. Between the trimmed V and J ends, which lost 7 bases and 4 bases, there was a span of 19 bases. Germline V gives CDR1 SNHLY, CDR2 FYNNEI. The CDR3 is 15 residues long. CDR3 sequence (DNA): TGTGCCAGCACCCCTCTAAGGAGCATGGCAGAGACCCAGTACTTC. Its protein is CASTPLRSMAETQYF. Full variable domain (rest looked up from reference TRBV2 and TRBJ2-5): EPEVTQTPSHQVTQMGQEVILRCVPISNHLYFYWYRQILGQKVEFLVSFYNNEISEKSEIFDDQFSVERPDGSNFTLKIRSTKLEDSAMYFCASTPLRSMAETQYFGPGTRLLVL.

This chain links TRBV9 with TRBJ2-1, with D perhaps TRBD1 (5 bases). The CDR3 has 16 amino acids. CDR1 SGDLS and CDR2 YYNGEE come from the germline V gene. The V gene lost 1 base and the J gene lost 5 bases, with 16 bases spanning the gap. CDR3 loop: CASSVSPAVGDNEQFF. In DNA, the CDR3 is TGTGCCAGCAGCGTATCCCCAGCCGTAGGGGACAATGAGCAGTTCTTC.

Worth noting for this clone: The sample carries other DNA sequences with the same CDR3. The rearrangement links TRBV11-3 to TRBJ2-3; the D call may be TRBD1 or TRBD2 (6 bases each). This CDR3 contains 12 residues. Between the trimmed V and J ends, which lost 8 bases and 1 base, there was a span of 7 bases. Germline V lookup: CDR1 SGHNT, CDR2 YENEEA. The CDR3 spells CASGGRTDTQYF. In nucleotides, the CDR3 is TGTGCCAGCGGGGGGCGCACAGATACGCAGTATTTT.

This clone was detected a few times. This CDR3 is also generated by other DNA sequences in the sample. The chain uses TRBV19 and TRBJ1-3; weak D call: TRBD1 (6 bases). V was clipped by 11 bases and J by 4 bases, with 12 bases between them. The CDR3 totals 12 residues. Looked up from germline, CDR1 is LNHDA and CDR2 is SQIVND (reference sequence). CDR3 sequence (DNA): TGTGCCTCTCGGACAGACGGAAACACCATATATTTT. It translates to CASRTDGNTIYF.

This CDR3 is CASSRGGTIYEQYF. DNA of the CDR3: TGCGCCAGCAGCCGGGGTGGGACGATCTACGAGCAGTACTTC. This sequence joins TRBV5-1 and TRBJ2-7; D tentatively fits TRBD1 or TRBD2 (5 bases each). Germline CDR1 SGHRS, CDR2 YFSETQ. The CDR3 consists of 14 residues. Trimming left V 4 bases short and J 3 bases short, with 14 bases between.

The chain has TRBV5-1 and TRBJ1-1; D might be TRBD1 (6 bases). In germline, CDR1 is SGHRS, CDR2 YFSETQ. With 4 bases removed from V and 1 base from J, the gap between germline ends came to 17 bases. The CDR3 is 16 amino acids. The CDR3, as DNA: TGCGCCAGCAGCGTGGGGACCGGGACAACGAACACTGAAGCTTTCTTT. Translated: CASSVGTGTTNTEAFF.

This rearrangement joins TRBV20-1 to TRBJ1-5; D not resolved. The CDR3 contains 11 residues. Germline assignment: CDR1 DFQATT and CDR2 SNEGSKA (reference sequence). Trimming removed 3 bases from V and 6 bases from J, with 6 bases in between. Here the CDR3 DNA reads TGCAGTGCTAGTGAGGGTCAGCCCCAGCATTTT. Its protein product is CSASEGQPQHF.

The V and J genes are TRBV28 and TRBJ1-1; no clear D gene. Germline V lookup: CDR1 MDHEN, CDR2 SYDVKM. The CDR3 sequence is 12 residues long. Trimming pared 5 bases from V and 6 bases from J, leaving 10 bases between. Here the CDR3 DNA reads TGTGCCAGCAGTCTCCCCACTTCTGAAGCTTTCTTT. Translating gives CASSLPTSEAFF.

This sequence joins TRBV11-2 and TRBJ1-2; TRBD1 matches 7 bases. J was trimmed by 1 base and V by 1 base; bases with no gene match: 0. The CDR3 is 14 amino acids. Germline lookup yields CDR1 SGHAT and CDR2 FQNNGV. The CDR3 is CASSLAGGNYGYTF. The DNA for the CDR3 is TGTGCCAGCAGCTTAGCAGGGGGTAACTATGGCTACACCTTC.

This clone was counted between two and nine times. In DNA form, the CDR3 reads TGTGCCAGCAGCGCCCACCTAAACCTAGCGGGAGTCCCTAATGAGCAGTTCTTC. It codes for CASSAHLNLAGVPNEQFF. The chain links TRBV11-2 to TRBJ2-1, with TRBD2 matching 10 bases. V gave up 5 bases and J gave up 7 bases; unmatched junction bases: 17. In germline, CDR1 is SGHAT, CDR2 FQNNGV. This CDR3 comprises 18 residues.

This sequence joins TRBV6-5 and TRBJ2-5; D unresolved. The V and J ends lost 0 bases and 5 bases respectively, with 10 bases between them. Germline V lookup: CDR1 MNHEY, CDR2 SVGAGI. The CDR3 is made up of 14 amino acids. CDR3 protein: CASSYSTLRETQYF. CDR3 coding DNA: TGTGCCAGCAGTTACTCGACGCTTAGGGAGACCCAGTACTTC.

The chain carries TRBV7-3 and TRBJ2-2; TRBD1 aligns across 9 bases. V gave up 5 bases and J gave up 3 bases; unmatched junction bases: 10. The germline gives CDR1 SGHTA, CDR2 FQGTGA. This CDR3 has 17 residues. This chain's CDR3 is CASSAKGGTGYTGELFF. Here the CDR3 DNA reads TGTGCCAGCAGCGCGAAAGGGGGGACAGGGTACACCGGGGAGCTGTTTTTT.

The chain employs TRBV6-7 and TRBJ1-1; D is possibly TRBD1 (6 bases). Being an ORF, TRBV6-7 has a function that is uncertain. This CDR3 region has 15 residues. Trimming cost V 4 bases and J 5 bases, with 17 bases left between them. For the CDR3, the DNA is TGTGCCAGCAGTTCGACACAGGGAAGGAATACTGAAGCTTTCTTT. Its translation is CASSSTQGRNTEAFF.

V and J are TRBV6-6 and TRBJ2-1; D is perhaps TRBD2 (6 bases). Germline CDR1 is MNHNY and CDR2 is SVGAGI (reference sequence). V lost 5 bases, J lost 7 bases, and 18 bases lay in between. The CDR3 runs 15 residues. The DNA for the CDR3 is TGTGCCAGCAGTCCCCAAGCGGTTGGGGGGAATGAGCAGTTCTTC. Its translation: CASSPQAVGGNEQFF.

This clone turned up a few times. V gene TRBV12-5 combines with J gene TRBJ2-7; 9 nucleotides align to TRBD1. The CDR3 has 20 amino acids. Trimming at V came to 6 bases and at J to 0 bases, leaving 21 bases not matched to a gene. Germline V gene sequence: CDR1 LGHNT, CDR2 FRNRAP. CDR3 nucleotide sequence: TGTGCTAGTGGGCCCACCGGGACAGGGATCAGCGTTACTCACTCCTACGAGCAGTACTTC. Translated: CASGPTGTGISVTHSYEQYF.

The chain has TRBV18 and TRBJ1-4; D is undetermined. Between the trimmed V and J ends, which lost 3 bases and 5 bases, there was a span of 4 bases. The V gene's germline CDR1 is KGHSH and CDR2 LQKENI. The CDR3 is 12 amino acids. CDR3 DNA sequence: TGTGCCAGCTCACCGATAAATGAAAAACTGTTTTTT. It translates to CASSPINEKLFF.

V gene TRBV7-9 combines with J gene TRBJ1-4, with TRBD1 matching over 8 bases. The CDR3 consists of 14 residues. V was clipped by 7 bases and J by 2 bases; unmatched bases: 3. Germline loops: CDR1 SEHNR, CDR2 FQNEAQ (reference sequence). The CDR3 loop reads CASTRTGTNEKLFF. CDR3 coding DNA: TGTGCCAGCACCCGGACAGGGACTAATGAAAAACTGTTTTTT.

This chain connects TRBV6-5 to TRBJ2-7; 7 bases are shared with TRBD1. After removal of 4 bases from V and 4 bases from J, the junction contained 10 bases not matched to a gene. Germline CDR1 MNHEY, CDR2 SVGAGI. The CDR3 loop spans 15 amino acids. This chain's CDR3 is CASSSSGTAIYEQYF. As DNA, the CDR3 is TGTGCCAGCAGTTCCTCCGGGACAGCGATTTACGAGCAGTACTTC.

This clone was counted only a few times. V gene TRBV5-3 combines with J gene TRBJ2-7; D uncertain. TRBV5-3 is noted as an ORF with a role that remains uncertain. CDR3 length equals 13 residues. V was cut by 0 bases and J by 4 bases, with 8 bases left in between. The CDR3 DNA sequence: TGTGCCAGAAGCTTGGTATGGGGATACGAGCAGTACTTC. The encoded protein is CARSLVWGYEQYF.

The gene calls are TRBV27 and TRBJ2-6; possible D gene TRBD2, 5 bases. From germline, CDR1 is MNHEY and CDR2 SMNVEV (reference sequence). The CDR3 spans 17 residues. The V end lost 3 bases, the J end lost 2 bases, and 14 bases lay between the germline ends. The CDR3 region is CASSFSGEGTGANVLTF. DNA of the CDR3: TGTGCCAGCAGTTTCTCGGGTGAGGGTACTGGGGCCAACGTCCTGACTTTC.

The chain links TRBV9 to TRBJ2-3, with 8 nucleotides matching TRBD1. CDR1 is SGDLS and CDR2 is YYNGEE in the germline V gene. The CDR3 extends over 14 amino acids. V shed 4 bases, J shed 6 bases, and the junction held 7 bases outside the gene matches. CDR3 in amino acids: CASSFRTGLDTQYF. Here the CDR3 DNA reads TGTGCCAGCAGCTTCCGGACAGGGCTCGATACGCAGTATTTT.

V and J are TRBV6-5 and TRBJ2-2; 8 nucleotides match TRBD2. CDR3 size: 16 residues. Germline V gives CDR1 MNHEY, CDR2 SVGAGI. The ends lost 0 bases at V and 0 bases at J; junction bases unmatched: 0. The CDR3 region has the DNA TGTGCCAGCAGTTACTCGACTAGCGCGAACACCGGGGAGCTGTTTTTT. This translates into CASSYSTSANTGELFF.